This T cell receptor beta chain was recorded in a study of spatial heterogeneity in lung cancer. This clonotype is judged medium-sized (0.01 to 0.1%). In TCRdb, the 5' RACE reads were re-called with MiXCR into one record per CDR3 protein. The sample lists fewer than 6,000 distinct CDR3 sequences, around 5.3% occurring once. Time point in this sample: sample taken at primary tumor resection. The donors, fewer than 90 patients with untreated early-stage non-small cell lung cancer, provided the samples. Germline trimming cut 3 bases from V and 5 bases from J; bases unmatched to any gene: 4. CDR3 length: 13 amino acids. Per germline, CDR1 DFQATT and CDR2 SNEGSKA (reference sequence).

The chain combines TRBV20-1 with TRBJ1-1; TRBD1 agrees at 9 bases. This sequence was found in a female donor with early-stage non-small cell lung cancer. Source: normal lung tissue next to the tumor, taken at surgery. The CDR3 bases are TGCAGTGCTAGCTCGGACAGGGGAACTGAAGCTTTCTTT. Its protein is CSASSDRGTEAFF.